Detailed here is one T cell receptor beta chain. The antigen it binds to is not known. There are no base qualities to consult, and no much larger clone falls within one base. This sample is part of a study of blood T cell repertoires in COVID-19 (dated by TCRdb to about 2020). With regard to the full study: Collaborator samples came from the United States, Italy and Spain and covered acute and convalescent phases of COVID-19. The dataset comprised deeply sampled blood TCRbeta repertoires from subjects exposed to, actively infected with, or recovered from COVID-19. Sample metadata almost always included a de-identified subject ID, COVID-19 status, age in years and sex. The material from the prospective study consisted of cDNA or gDNA derived from T cells, B-cell-depleted T cells, or PBMCs. A freely available public database, intended as a resource for researchers studying the immune response to SARS-CoV-2, is where the repertoires were released. Samples were obtained from the ongoing ImmuneRACE study (first 160 participants) and from 950 to 1,500 subjects provided by 6 global collaborators. Where available, HLA class I and class II types were taken from metadata supplied by the sample provider and were not determined by assay-based typing. On the study overall, not on this receptor specifically: How much clinical and demographic metadata was included differed by source and by participant, and the metadata was provided uncurated.

The CDR1 and CDR2 encoded by the germline V gene are SGHTA and FQGNSA. V is pruned by 3 bases and J by 1 base, leaving 4 bases of the junction without a gene match. CDR3 length: 16 amino acids, cysteine to phenylalanine. The entry retains the CDR3 DNA only, 48 bases that are in frame from base 1. TCRbeta CDR3 regions were amplified from genomic DNA using the immunoSEQ Assay, a bias-controlled multiplex PCR. As for how the authors treated the data: Nucleated cell counts per sample were estimated from amplification of reference gene primers within the assay. To quantify the absolute abundance of each unique TCRbeta CDR3 rearrangement, sequence reads were collapsed and filtered. For each sample, productive Simpson clonality was calculated by taking the square root of Simpson's diversity index across productive rearrangements. What TCRdb holds here is the immuneACCESS table cut down to in-frame rearrangements. Part of the clones is not present; checked against another copy, under half of the missing clones reflect an unresolved V gene, and the others are unexplained. V, J and clone size were drawn from that table, and D and trimming were deduced from the DNA. In all, the sample holds some 290,000 clones, and about 85% of those were seen once. The ten largest clones capture roughly 2.4% of the sample.

Samples from volunteer blood donors who had recovered from COVID-19 were contributed by a second Seattle source. The collaborating institutions used their own protocols to collect whole blood in K2EDTA tubes. For TCRbeta analysis, collaborators shipped samples as frozen whole blood, isolated PBMCs, or DNA extracted from either of those sample types. Sequencing was done on a sample of peripheral blood. The chain employs TRBV7-2 and TRBJ1-5, with 9 bases matching TRBD1. This clonotype was obtained from a woman aged 45-59 years who had recovered from COVID-19. The DNA reads TGTGCCAGCAGCTTGACAGGGGGAGCGAGCAATCAGCCCCAGCATTTT. It translates as CASSLTGGASNQPQHF.